Following are 9 T cell receptor beta chains from one sample sequenced in a study of CD8 T cells in ankylosing spondylitis. TCRdb recomputed calls from the 5' RACE reads with MiXCR, one row per CDR3 protein. The table lists about 210,000 distinct CDR3 sequences, 8.2% of them singletons. Source material: blood, either unsorted or a sorted T cell fraction (not recorded which). Receptors originate from a female donor with ankylosing spondylitis or in good health (not recorded which).

The chain combines TRBV28 with TRBJ2-1; 11 bases fit TRBD2. CDR1 and CDR2 from the germline V gene are MDHEN and SYDVKM. The V segment lost 3 bases and the J segment 8 bases; nucleotides outside the gene matches: 9. The CDR3 consists of 16 residues. The CDR3 region has the DNA TGTGCCAGCAGTTTCCCTAGCGGGAGGCCCAGGGATGAGCAGTTCTTC. It yields the protein CASSFPSGRPRDEQFF.

This clonotype was counted many times. The V call is TRBV7-2, the J call TRBJ1-2; D is undetermined. The CDR3 covers 14 residues. The V end was cut by 2 bases, the J end by 2 bases, with 9 bases between. CDR1 and CDR2 (germline): SGHTA, FQGNSA. The CDR3 bases are TGTGCCAGCAGCTTAATAACCAGCAACTATGGCTACACCTTC. Translated: CASSLITSNYGYTF. Full variable domain (outside the CDR3, taken from reference TRBV7-2 and TRBJ1-2): GAGVSQSPSNKVTEKGKDVELRCDPISGHTALYWYRQSLGQGLEFLIYFQGNSAPDKSGLPSDRFSAERTGGSVSTLTIQRTQQEDSAVYLCASSLITSNYGYTFGSGTRLTVV.

The sample holds many counts of this clonotype. This sequence joins TRBV7-3 and TRBJ2-5, with D perhaps TRBD2 (7 bases). CDR1 SGHTA and CDR2 FQGTGA come from the germline V gene. Deletions cut 5 bases from V and 4 bases from J, with 20 bases between. CDR3 length equals 16 residues. The CDR3, as DNA: TGTGCCAGCAGCCCCCAGGGGTATACGGGAGGAGAGACCCAGTACTTC. This translates into CASSPQGYTGGETQYF.

The V and J genes are TRBV5-1 and TRBJ2-2; no clear D gene. Germline CDR1 and CDR2: SGHRS and YFSETQ. The germline V and J ends were trimmed by 0 bases and 3 bases, with 6 bases remaining between them. The CDR3 sequence is 14 residues long. The CDR3, as DNA: TGCGCCAGCAGCTTGGTGTCTTACACCGGGGAGCTGTTTTTT. The encoded protein is CASSLVSYTGELFF.

The chain carries TRBV20-1 and TRBJ1-1, with 7 nucleotides matching TRBD1. The CDR3 totals 15 residues. Germline V gene data show CDR1 as DFQATT and CDR2 as SNEGSKA (reference sequence). Trimming removed 6 bases from V and 0 bases from J; junction bases left unmatched: 10. CDR3 protein: CSAGETGNMNTEAFF. CDR3 sequence (DNA): TGCAGTGCAGGGGAGACAGGGAACATGAACACTGAAGCTTTCTTT.

A note on this clonotype: Being one base from a much bigger clone, this may be a read error. The rearrangement links TRBV12-3 or TRBV12-4 to TRBJ2-1, with a tentative D call TRBD2 (6 bases). CDR3 size: 13 residues. The CDR3 sequence is CAAPTSWRNEQFF. CDR3 nucleotide sequence: TGTGCTGCACCGACTAGTTGGAGGAATGAGCAGTTCTTC.

This clonotype has a count of ten or more. The rearrangement joins TRBV12-3 or TRBV12-4 to TRBJ2-3; D gene uncertain. V was clipped by 6 bases and J by 1 base, with 8 bases between them. CDR3 length: 13 amino acids. CDR3 sequence (DNA): TGTGCCAGCAGGGTAGGAGGCACAGATACGCAGTATTTT. It yields the protein CASRVGGTDTQYF.

At least ten counts were recorded for this clonotype. V usage is TRBV5-5 and J usage is TRBJ2-1; D remains unclear. Germline assignment: CDR1 SGHKS and CDR2 YYEKEE (reference sequence). V lost 0 bases, J lost 10 bases, and 17 bases lay in between. The CDR3 runs to 15 residues. The CDR3 sequence: CASSLVVYSVGEQFF. In DNA, the CDR3 is TGTGCCAGCAGCTTGGTCGTCTATTCGGTGGGGGAGCAGTTCTTC.

In this sample, this clonotype turned up many times. This CDR3 reads CASSLKRQGYTQYF. The CDR3 DNA sequence: TGTGCCAGCAGTTTAAAGCGACAGGGGTATACGCAGTATTTT. The chain uses TRBV27 and TRBJ2-3, with 8 bases fitting TRBD1. V shed 2 bases, J shed 7 bases, and the junction held 5 bases outside the gene matches. This CDR3 has 14 amino acids. Germline CDR1 reads MNHEY; CDR2 reads SMNVEV (reference sequence).